The rows below give T cell receptor beta chains drawn from one sample of a study of blood T cell repertoires in COVID-19. Using immunoSEQ multiplex PCR, the repertoire was profiled, and TCRdb retains in-frame clones only, with some absent. This repertoire shows approximately 350,000 clones, roughly nine tenths found once; its top ten account for about 3%. The sequencing sample was made of peripheral blood. The source of these receptors is a woman under 40 with COVID-19, enrolled during active disease. Both conserved end residues are part of each CDR3. Fields, in order: D gene, J gene, clone size, V gene, CDR3 protein, CDR3 DNA. A D gene is named only where the DNA matches it firmly. Expanded clones get a size class; other rows say once, few or many, or leave the size out.

TRBD1,TRBJ1-1,.,TRBV27,CASGDRVTEAFF,TGTGCCAGCGGAGACAGGGTCACTGAAGCTTTCTTT
TRBD1,TRBJ1-6,.,TRBV19,CASSIGVGTVNSPLHF,TGTGCCAGTAGTATTGGAGTGGGGACAGTTAATTCACCCCTCCACTTT
TRBD1,TRBJ1-3,once,TRBV2,CATHQGEAGNTIYF,TGTGCCACCCACCAGGGGGAGGCTGGAAACACCATATATTTT
.,TRBJ2-7,.,TRBV4-3,CASSQDPHMSAANYEQYF,TGCGCCAGCAGCCAAGACCCCCACATGAGCGCAGCCAACTACGAGCAGTACTTC
TRBD2,TRBJ2-3,.,TRBV7-6,CASSSSGGGAPDTQYF,TGTGCCAGCAGCTCCTCGGGCGGGGGGGCCCCAGATACGCAGTATTTT
.,TRBJ2-7,.,TRBV6-5,CASSYSKWAGSNEQYF,TGTGCCAGCAGTTACTCGAAGTGGGCAGGATCGAACGAGCAGTACTTC
.,TRBJ2-3,.,TRBV4-3,CASSQDLTDTQYF,TGCGCCAGCAGCCAAGACCTCACAGATACGCAGTATTTT
.,TRBJ2-7,few,TRBV12-1,CASSSWVGHGYWYEQYF,TGTGCCAGCAGCTCGTGGGTGGGGCACGGATATTGGTACGAGCAGTACTTC
TRBD2,TRBJ2-3,.,TRBV7-6,CASSLAPGGRITDTQYF,TGTGCCAGCAGCTTAGCGCCCGGGGGGAGGATCACAGATACGCAGTATTTT
.,TRBJ1-4,.,TRBV9,CASSETGATNEKLFF,TGTGCCAGCAGCGAGACAGGTGCCACTAATGAAAAACTGTTTTTT
TRBD1,TRBJ1-3,.,TRBV30,CAWSGSPRDRATSGNTIYF,TGTGCCTGGAGTGGAAGCCCGAGAGACAGGGCAACCTCTGGAAACACCATATATTTT
TRBD2,TRBJ2-3,.,TRBV7-8,CADQERGLEFGDTQYF,TGTGCCGATCAGGAAAGAGGACTAGAGTTTGGAGATACGCAGTATTTT
.,TRBJ2-2,.,TRBV6-5,CASSYDSPNTGELFF,TGTGCCAGCAGCTATGACAGCCCGAACACCGGGGAGCTGTTTTTT
.,TRBJ1-2,once,TRBV2,CASSDIAYGYTF,TGTGCCAGCAGTGATATAGCGTATGGCTACACCTTC
TRBD2,TRBJ2-3,.,TRBV19,CASSIASGGGTDTQYF,TGTGCCAGTAGTATCGCCTCCGGGGGGGGCACAGATACGCAGTATTTT
.,TRBJ2-2,.,TRBV1,CTSSQVALGANTGELFF,.
.,TRBJ2-5,.,TRBV7-9,CASSLTVSGHQETQYF,TGTGCCAGCAGCTTAACCGTATCGGGTCACCAAGAGACCCAGTACTTC
.,TRBJ1-2,.,TRBV9,CASSVGSPTNYGYTF,TGTGCCAGCAGCGTAGGGTCTCCAACAAACTATGGCTACACCTTC
.,TRBJ1-4,few,TRBV7-6,CASSPVRGFEKLFF,TGTGCCAGCAGCCCGGTGCGGGGATTTGAAAAACTGTTTTTT
.,TRBJ2-3,.,TRBV9,CASSVGGDTQYF,TGTGCCAGCAGCGTAGGAGGAGATACGCAGTATTTT
TRBD1,TRBJ2-7,.,TRBV28,CATTEQGAHEQYF,TGTGCCACCACAGAACAGGGGGCCCACGAGCAGTACTTC
.,TRBJ1-1,few,TRBV29-1,CSVPQGRGRMNTEAFF,TGCAGCGTTCCCCAGGGGAGAGGGAGAATGAACACTGAAGCTTTCTTT
TRBD1,TRBJ1-5,once,TRBV6-5,CASSSRRQGTAQPQHF,TGTGCCAGCAGTTCCCGGAGACAGGGTACGGCTCAGCCCCAGCATTTT
TRBD2,TRBJ2-1,.,TRBV3-1/TRBV3-2,CASNQGAGGDEQFF,TGTGCCAGCAATCAAGGTGCGGGAGGGGATGAGCAGTTCTTC
.,TRBJ1-1,.,TRBV9,CASSVGGGRGNTEAFF,TGTGCCAGCAGCGTAGGTGGGGGCCGAGGGAACACTGAAGCTTTCTTT
.,TRBJ2-5,.,TRBV19,CASSMNPASETQYF,TGTGCCAGTAGTATGAATCCAGCGTCGGAGACCCAGTACTTC
.,TRBJ2-5,.,TRBV7-9,CASSSRERWETQYF,TGTGCCAGCAGCTCCCGTGAGAGGTGGGAGACCCAGTACTTC
.,TRBJ2-2,.,TRBV29-1,CSVPGLDTGELFF,TGCAGCGTCCCGGGACTCGACACCGGGGAGCTGTTTTTT
TRBD2,TRBJ2-5,.,TRBV7-6,CASSWILAGGLETQYF,TGTGCCAGCAGCTGGATACTAGCGGGGGGACTAGAGACCCAGTACTTC
.,TRBJ1-2,.,TRBV28,CASFTSRLLLYGYTF,TGTGCCAGCTTTACTTCGCGTCTTCTCCTCTATGGCTACACCTTC
TRBD1,TRBJ1-2,.,TRBV7-2,CASSPRQGLSYGYTF,TGTGCCAGCAGCCCACGACAGGGTCTAAGCTATGGCTACACCTTC
.,TRBJ2-5,.,TRBV6-5,CASSYNGRVETQYF,TGTGCCAGCAGTTACAATGGCAGGGTAGAGACCCAGTACTTC
.,TRBJ2-2,.,TRBV14,CASSQTGIQAGELFF,TGTGCCAGCAGCCAAACGGGGATTCAGGCCGGGGAGCTGTTTTTT
.,TRBJ1-2,.,TRBV27,CASSFTASYGYTF,TGTGCCAGCAGTTTTACAGCCTCCTATGGCTACACCTTC
TRBD1,TRBJ2-2,.,TRBV25-1,CASTDQGAWAGELFF,TGTGCCAGCACAGACCAGGGGGCATGGGCCGGGGAGCTGTTTTTT
.,TRBJ1-1,.,TRBV6-5,CASSYRRGGTEAFF,TGTGCCAGCAGTTACCGGAGGGGAGGAACTGAAGCTTTCTTT